This TCR beta chain comes out of a study of cytomegalovirus exposure and HLA in healthy donors. This CDR3 has 17 residues. The V end lost 2 bases, the J end lost 5 bases, and 21 bases lay between the germline ends. Germline CDR1 and CDR2: MNHEY and SMNVEV (reference sequence). Points from the study as a whole: The authors enumerated 150 to 200 TCR beta chains as linked to cytomegalovirus. Usually a TCR sequence was rare, but some public TCRs were found in many donors.

The assay was immunoSEQ multiplex PCR, and TCRdb's table has in-frame clones only and misses some. The sample shows about 150,000 clones, roughly 90% of them seen only once. This clone showed up just once. Its target is not known. Input material: PBMCs. The chain uses TRBV27 and TRBJ1-2; possibly TRBD1 for D (5 bases). This clonotype was obtained from a man younger than 30 in good health and CMV-seropositive. The CDR3 bases are TGTGCCAGCAGTTTAAAATCCGGGGACGGGCGGGGGTATGGCTACACCTTC. This sequence encodes CASSLKSGDGRGYGYTF.